A selection of T cell receptor beta chains follows, all from one sample in a study of blood T cell repertoires in COVID-19. The repertoire was sequenced with immunoSEQ multiplex PCR; TCRdb's copy has only in-frame clones and lacks some. Among some 220,000 clones, 80% were seen once, and the ten largest hold 7.2%. Specimen: peripheral blood. The source is a woman in her seventies with acute or convalescent COVID-19. Each CDR3 is given with its conserved first and last residue. A D gene is named only where the DNA matches it firmly. For some rows the clone size is stated as once, few or many, or as a class when expanded; others skip it.

CDR3aa | CDR3nt | v_gene | d_gene | j_gene | abundance
CASSLAGGTETQYF | TGTGCCAGCAGCCTTGCGGGGGGCACAGAGACCCAGTACTTC | TRBV3-1/TRBV3-2 | TRBD2 | TRBJ2-5 | NA
CSARLRTGPQGYYGYTF | TGCAGCGCCCGCCTACGGACAGGGCCTCAGGGGTACTATGGCTACACCTTC | TRBV29-1 | TRBD1 | TRBJ1-2 | NA
CASGGAWETQYF | TGTGCCAGCGGGGGGGCGTGGGAGACCCAGTACTTC | TRBV5-8 | NA | TRBJ2-5 | NA
CASSLRGQSDNSPLHF | TGTGCCAGCAGCTTACGTGGACAGTCAGATAATTCACCCCTCCACTTT | TRBV7-9 | NA | TRBJ1-6 | NA
CASSLVAGVNGELFF | TGCGCCAGCAGCTTGGTTGCGGGGGTCAACGGGGAGCTGTTTTTT | TRBV5-1 | TRBD2 | TRBJ2-2 | NA
CASSTLTGNGYTF | TGTGCCAGCAGTACCCTAACAGGGAATGGCTACACCTTC | TRBV27 | NA | TRBJ1-2 | once
CASSSGQGNYNEQFF | TGCGCCAGCAGCTCGGGACAGGGGAATTACAATGAGCAGTTCTTC | TRBV5-1 | TRBD1 | TRBJ2-1 | NA
CASSSVAGGLPGELFF | TGTGCCAGCAGCTCCGTAGCGGGGGGGCTGCCGGGGGAGCTGTTTTTT | TRBV7-3 | TRBD2 | TRBJ2-2 | NA
CASSLGGLYGYTF | TGTGCCAGCAGCTTAGGGGGGCTATATGGCTACACCTTC | TRBV7-9 | NA | TRBJ1-2 | once
CASSRMTGTPETQYF | TGCGCCAGCAGCCGGATGACAGGGACTCCGGAGACCCAGTACTTC | TRBV4-3 | NA | TRBJ2-5 | NA
CASRTTGGSTDTQYF | TGCGCCAGCAGAACTACGGGGGGGAGCACAGATACGCAGTATTTT | TRBV5-1 | TRBD2 | TRBJ2-3 | NA